Listed below are T cell receptor beta chains from one sample, sequenced in a study of CD8 T cells in Susac syndrome. TCRdb independently ran MiXCR on the immunoSEQ multiplex PCR reads; one entry per CDR3 protein. Of under 250,000 distinct CDR3 sequences detected, 85% to 95% appear once; the ten largest clones hold 0.065% to 0.08%. Sequencing input: CD4+ T cells from PBMCs. The receptors derive from a human donor with multiple sclerosis. CDR3s include the opening cysteine and the closing phenylalanine or tryptophan. The order of the fields is V gene, J gene, CDR3 protein.

>TRBV7-7|TRBJ2-1
CASSLVVSGTSVLAEQFF
>TRBV27|TRBJ1-3
CASSFQASGNTIYF
>TRBV11-2|TRBJ1-2
CASSLDGIRGTPDGYTF
>TRBV12-3/TRBV12-4|TRBJ1-3
CASSPGGSGNTIYF
>TRBV7-8|TRBJ2-5
CASSFPGLAGETQYF
>TRBV24-1|TRBJ2-5
CATSGDRSYQETQYF
>TRBV25-1|TRBJ1-4
CASSEYGGRGEKLFF
>TRBV6-1|TRBJ2-6
CASSEGRGLAGANVLTF
>TRBV11-3|TRBJ2-5
CASSKTGTGGGETQYF
>TRBV29-1|TRBJ1-2
CSVGGQGAYGYTF
>TRBV5-1|TRBJ1-5
CASSLEGTGNQPQHF
>TRBV29-1|TRBJ2-2
CSVERKENTGELFF
>TRBV18|TRBJ2-7
CASSDGGLRYEQYF
>TRBV5-1|TRBJ2-2
CASSRAGDGAGELFF
>TRBV30|TRBJ2-3
CGTGADTQYF
>TRBV10-3|TRBJ1-4
CAISEGRGNEKLFF
>TRBV12-3/TRBV12-4|TRBJ2-4
CATQWENIQYF
>TRBV18|TRBJ2-5
CASSPGGRVVETQYF
>TRBV2|TRBJ2-5
CASSEGQETQYF
>TRBV30|TRBJ1-5
CAWSPGTAQAQHF
>TRBV11-2|TRBJ2-3
CASSLDGSYTDTQYF
>TRBV29-1|TRBJ1-2
CSVEDTLTLGTYGYTF
>TRBV29-1|TRBJ2-2
CSVITSNSNTGELFF
>TRBV5-1|TRBJ1-2
CASSLGDYGYTF
>TRBV18|TRBJ1-1
CASSRREGAEAFF
>TRBV12-3/TRBV12-4|TRBJ2-3
CASSPLGGEPITDTQYF
>TRBV5-1|TRBJ2-2
CASSLRSGLNTGELFF
>TRBV29-1|TRBJ1-1
CSVGVRANTEAFF
>TRBV12-3/TRBV12-4|TRBJ1-4
CASSLWDEKLFF
>TRBV30|TRBJ1-3
CAWSADRGNTIYF
>TRBV5-1|TRBJ1-1
CASSLGGVNTEAFF
>TRBV7-9|TRBJ2-5
CASSLSRGLETQYF
>TRBV29-1|TRBJ1-2
CSVEPGTGLGYTF
>TRBV19|TRBJ2-1
CASLGGLDNEQFF
>TRBV9|TRBJ2-4
CASSPKPTGRIAKNIQYF
>TRBV20-1|TRBJ1-5
CSAAGPQGPQHF
>TRBV2|TRBJ2-1
CASRRLAGYNEQFF
>TRBV29-1|TRBJ2-1
CSVERGLGLNEQFF
>TRBV3-1|TRBJ1-2
CASSQVRSGNYGYTF
>TRBV20-1|TRBJ1-2
CSASGQGANYGYTF
>TRBV7-3|TRBJ1-6
CASSVTGGANSPLHF
>TRBV27|TRBJ2-2
CASSPRRAGDTGELFF
>TRBV12-3/TRBV12-4|TRBJ2-5
CASTLGHGTQYF
>TRBV30|TRBJ1-4
CAWAIGATNEKLFF
>TRBV4-1|TRBJ1-5
CASSQDLGARRKNQPQHF
>TRBV30|TRBJ2-2
CAWSSSWKQSELFF
>TRBV28|TRBJ1-5
CASSLQGRGANQPQHF
>TRBV18|TRBJ1-2
CASSLSQGTGTASGYTF
>TRBV7-8|TRBJ1-4
CASSRGTVNEKLFF
>TRBV29-1|TRBJ1-4
CSVVGDRWTNEKLFF
>TRBV13|TRBJ2-3
CASSLTGRPDTQYF
>TRBV28|TRBJ2-4
CASSFEDRNIQYF
>TRBV5-6|TRBJ2-7
CASSPTGPYEQYF
>TRBV5-1|TRBJ2-4
CASSFGADKNIQYF